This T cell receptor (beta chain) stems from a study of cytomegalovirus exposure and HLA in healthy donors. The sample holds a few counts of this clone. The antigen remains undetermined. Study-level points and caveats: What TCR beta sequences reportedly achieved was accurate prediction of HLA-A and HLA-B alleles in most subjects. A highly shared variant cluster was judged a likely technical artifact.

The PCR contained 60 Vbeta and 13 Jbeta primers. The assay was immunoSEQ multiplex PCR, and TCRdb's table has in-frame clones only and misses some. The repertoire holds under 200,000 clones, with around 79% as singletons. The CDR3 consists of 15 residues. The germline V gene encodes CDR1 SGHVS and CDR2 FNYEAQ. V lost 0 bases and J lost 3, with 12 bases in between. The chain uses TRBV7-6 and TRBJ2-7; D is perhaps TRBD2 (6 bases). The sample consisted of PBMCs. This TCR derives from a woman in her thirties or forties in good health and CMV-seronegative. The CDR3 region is CASSLAEVGSYEQYF. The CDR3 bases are TGTGCCAGCAGCTTAGCGGAGGTCGGGAGCTACGAGCAGTACTTC. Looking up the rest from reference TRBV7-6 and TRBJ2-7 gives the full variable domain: GAGVSQSPRYKVTKRGQDVALRCDPISGHVSLYWYRQALGQGPEFLTYFNYEAQQDKSGLPNDRFSAERPEGSISTLTIQRTEQRDSAMYRCASSLAEVGSYEQYFGPGTRLTVT.